Sequencing of this T cell receptor beta chain was carried out in a study of blood T cell repertoires in COVID-19. The wider study: Whether acute or convalescent, the COVID-19 samples came from the United States, Italy and Spain. Sources were T cells, B-cell-depleted T cells, or PBMCs; the material itself was cDNA or gDNA.

One Seattle source followed patients from active infection through their disease course. This CDR3 has 14 residues. CDR1 is LGHDT, CDR2 YNNKEL, per germline (reference sequence). Note on this clone: At one end the junction does not follow the germline gene, possibly because of a read error.

Per the study methods: Cell counts per sample came from amplifying reference gene primers. Sequencing used immunoSEQ multiplex PCR; TCRdb keeps in-frame clones, though not all of them. V, J and clone size were drawn from that table, and D and trimming were deduced from the DNA. The table records tens of thousands of clones, 87% of them present only once. The genes are TRBV3-1 (or the pseudogene TRBV3-2) and TRBJ1-5, with TRBD1 matching over 8 bases. The source is a woman in her forties or fifties with COVID-19, enrolled during active disease. Specimen: peripheral blood. The chain's CDR3 is CASTQGTGGEPQHF. The DNA of the CDR3 is TGTGCCAGCACCCAAGGGACAGGTGGAGAGCCCCAGCATTTT.